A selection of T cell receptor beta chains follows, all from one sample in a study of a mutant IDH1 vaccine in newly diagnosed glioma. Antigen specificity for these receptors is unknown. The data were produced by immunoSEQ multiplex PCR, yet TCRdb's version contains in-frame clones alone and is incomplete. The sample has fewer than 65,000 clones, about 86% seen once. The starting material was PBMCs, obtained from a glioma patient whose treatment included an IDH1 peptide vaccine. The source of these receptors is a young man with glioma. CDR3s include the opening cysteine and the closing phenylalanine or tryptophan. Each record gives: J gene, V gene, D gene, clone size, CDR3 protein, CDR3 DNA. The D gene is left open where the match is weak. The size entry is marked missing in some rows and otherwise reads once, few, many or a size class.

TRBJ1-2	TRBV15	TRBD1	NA	CATSRADRGFNYGYTF	TGTGCCACCAGCAGAGCTGACAGGGGGTTCAACTATGGCTACACCTTC
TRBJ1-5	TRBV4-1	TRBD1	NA	CASSLRTGRDQPQHF	TGCGCCAGCAGCCTCCGGACAGGGAGGGATCAGCCCCAGCATTTT
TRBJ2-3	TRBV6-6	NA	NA	CASRNVDIRGTDTQYF	TGTGCCAGCAGGAACGTAGACATCAGGGGCACAGATACGCAGTATTTT
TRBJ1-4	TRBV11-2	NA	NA	CASSKSENTFLGEKLFF	TGTGCCAGCAGCAAAAGCGAGAACACCTTTCTCGGGGAAAAACTGTTTTTT
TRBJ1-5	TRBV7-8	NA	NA	CASSLDVRGGQPQHF	TGTGCCAGCAGCTTAGATGTCCGGGGCGGCCAGCCCCAGCATTTT
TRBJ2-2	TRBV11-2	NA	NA	CASSSGQNKVTGELFF	TGTGCCAGCAGCTCTGGACAGAATAAAGTCACCGGGGAGCTGTTTTTT
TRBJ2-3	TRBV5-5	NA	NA	CASSFRSHSTDTQYF	TGTGCCAGCAGCTTTCGTAGTCATAGCACAGATACGCAGTATTTT
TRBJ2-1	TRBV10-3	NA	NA	CAISGILNEQFF	TGTGCCATCAGTGGTATTCTCAATGAGCAGTTCTTC
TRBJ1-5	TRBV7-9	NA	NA	CASSLDRVAQPQHF	TGTGCCAGCAGCTTAGATAGGGTTGCTCAGCCCCAGCATTTT
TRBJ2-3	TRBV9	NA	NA	CASSEAGNTDTQYF	TGTGCCAGCAGTGAAGCCGGAAACACAGATACGCAGTATTTT
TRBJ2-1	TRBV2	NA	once	CASSSAVRGPLRVNEQFF	TGTGCCAGCAGCTCCGCGGTTCGGGGGCCCCTCAGGGTAAATGAGCAGTTCTTC
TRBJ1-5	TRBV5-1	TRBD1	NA	CASSLEPGTGSNQPQHF	TGCGCCAGCAGCTTGGAACCCGGGACAGGGAGCAATCAGCCCCAGCATTTT
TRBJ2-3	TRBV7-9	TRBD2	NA	CASSLGLAGMGDTQYF	TGTGCCAGCAGCTTAGGTCTAGCGGGGATGGGAGATACGCAGTATTTT
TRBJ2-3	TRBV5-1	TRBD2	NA	CASSISLAGGTDTQYF	TGCGCCAGCAGCATTTCACTAGCGGGGGGAACAGATACGCAGTATTTT
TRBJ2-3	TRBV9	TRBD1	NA	CASSRTGRIDGDTQYF	TGTGCCAGCAGTCGGACAGGGAGAATTGATGGAGATACGCAGTATTTT